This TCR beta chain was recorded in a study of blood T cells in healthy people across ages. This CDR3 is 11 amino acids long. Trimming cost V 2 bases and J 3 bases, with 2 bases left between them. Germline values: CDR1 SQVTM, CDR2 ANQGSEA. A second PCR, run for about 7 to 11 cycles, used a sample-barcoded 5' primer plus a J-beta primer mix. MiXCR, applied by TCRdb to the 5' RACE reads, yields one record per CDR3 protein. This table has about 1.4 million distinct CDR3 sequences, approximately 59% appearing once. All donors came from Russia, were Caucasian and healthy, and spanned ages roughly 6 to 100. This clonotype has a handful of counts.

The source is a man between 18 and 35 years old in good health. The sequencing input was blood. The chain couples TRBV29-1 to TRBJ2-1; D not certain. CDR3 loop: CSVEFYNEQFF. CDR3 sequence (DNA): TGCAGCGTTGAATTCTACAATGAGCAGTTCTTC.